These 6 T cell receptor beta chains originate from one sample sequenced in a study of cytomegalovirus exposure and HLA in healthy donors. Vbeta (60) and Jbeta (13) primers were used in the PCR. Profiled with immunoSEQ multiplex PCR; TCRdb holds only in-frame clones, not every one. In the table there are 220,000 or so clones, more than 65% of which are singletons. Sample: PBMCs. These receptors all stem from a man aged 45 to 65 in good health and CMV-seronegative.

The chain uses TRBV5-4 and TRBJ2-7; TRBD2 matches 13 bases. Germline V gene sequence: CDR1 SGHNT, CDR2 YYREEE (reference sequence). Germline trimming cut 4 bases from V and 3 bases from J; bases unmatched to any gene: 10. The CDR3 runs 17 residues. This chain's CDR3 is CASSPGLAGEVFYEQYF. CDR3 nucleotides: TGTGCCAGCAGCCCCGGACTAGCGGGAGAAGTCTTCTACGAGCAGTACTTC.

There are a few counts of this clone. The chain links TRBV9 to TRBJ1-1; 7 bases are shared with TRBD1. Germline V gene lookup returns CDR1 SGDLS and CDR2 YYNGEE. The V gene end was trimmed by 1 base and the J gene end by 6 bases; junction bases not matched to a gene: 6. The CDR3 consists of 14 residues. The CDR3 is CASSVNLRGPEAFF. The CDR3 bases are TGTGCCAGCAGCGTAAACTTGAGGGGGCCTGAAGCTTTCTTT.

The V call is TRBV6-5, the J call TRBJ1-5; D call uncertain. Germline CDR1 reads MNHEY; CDR2 reads SVGAGI. This CDR3 contains 13 residues. The V end was cut by 6 bases, the J end by 4 bases, with 10 bases between. The CDR3 DNA sequence: TGTGCCAGCAGCTTTAGCAGTAATCAGCCCCAGCATTTT. This sequence encodes CASSFSSNQPQHF.

V is TRBV7-8 and J is TRBJ2-7; D perhaps matches TRBD2 (5 bases). V dropped 0 bases and J dropped 0 bases, with 15 bases sitting between them. Looked up from germline, CDR1 is SGHVS and CDR2 is FQNEAQ. This CDR3 spans 17 amino acids. For the CDR3, the DNA is TGTGCCAGCAGCTTAGCGCCCGGGAAGCTGAGCTCCTACGAGCAGTACTTC. This translates into CASSLAPGKLSSYEQYF.

The chain employs TRBV9 and TRBJ2-5; TRBD2 is a possible D gene (5 bases). Germline V gene data show CDR1 as SGDLS and CDR2 as YYNGEE. Trimming removed 4 bases from V and 1 base from J, with 11 bases in between. The CDR3 contains 14 residues. CDR3 sequence (DNA): TGTGCCAGCAGCCCCGGGAACCCCCAAGAGACCCAGTACTTC. It is translated as CASSPGNPQETQYF. Combining the CDR3 with reference TRBV9 and TRBJ2-5 gives the whole variable domain DSGVTQTPKHLITATGQRVTLRCSPRSGDLSVYWYQQSLDQGLQFLIQYYNGEERAKGNILERFSAQQFPDLHSELNLSSLELGDSALYFCASSPGNPQETQYFGPGTRLLVL.

V is TRBV5-4 and J is TRBJ2-6; weak D call: TRBD1 (6 bases). Per the germline V gene, CDR1 is SGHNT and CDR2 is YYREEE (reference sequence). The CDR3 spans 15 residues. Trimming removed 4 bases from V and 2 bases from J, with 10 bases in between. In nucleotides, the CDR3 is TGTGCCAGCAGCCCTGGGGGCCCTGGGGCCAACGTCCTGACTTTC. It codes for CASSPGGPGANVLTF. The complete variable domain, with remaining parts taken from reference TRBV5-4 and TRBJ2-6, reads ETGVTQSPTHLIKTRGQQVTLRCSSQSGHNTVSWYQQALGQGPQFIFQYYREEENGRGNFPPRFSGLQFPNYSSELNVNALELDDSALYLCASSPGGPGANVLTFGAGSRLTVL.